This T cell receptor (beta chain) is drawn from a study of cytomegalovirus exposure and HLA in healthy donors. The table lists this clone with a few counts. The germline V and J ends were trimmed by 3 bases and 4 bases, with 15 bases remaining between them. The germline V gene encodes CDR1 ENHRY and CDR2 SYGVKD. The CDR3 is made up of 15 amino acids. The PCR made use of 60 Vbeta and 13 Jbeta primers. Profiled with immunoSEQ multiplex PCR; TCRdb holds only in-frame clones, not every one. The sample lists 100,000 or so clones, around 75% occurring once. This chain joins TRBV10-3 and TRBJ1-2; tentatively, D is TRBD1 (6 bases). The sample was PBMCs. This TCR came from a man aged 40-50 years in good health and CMV-seronegative. The CDR3 DNA reads as TGTGCCATCAGTGAAGGCAGGGGCATATCCTATGGCTACACCTTC. It specifies CAISEGRGISYGYTF.